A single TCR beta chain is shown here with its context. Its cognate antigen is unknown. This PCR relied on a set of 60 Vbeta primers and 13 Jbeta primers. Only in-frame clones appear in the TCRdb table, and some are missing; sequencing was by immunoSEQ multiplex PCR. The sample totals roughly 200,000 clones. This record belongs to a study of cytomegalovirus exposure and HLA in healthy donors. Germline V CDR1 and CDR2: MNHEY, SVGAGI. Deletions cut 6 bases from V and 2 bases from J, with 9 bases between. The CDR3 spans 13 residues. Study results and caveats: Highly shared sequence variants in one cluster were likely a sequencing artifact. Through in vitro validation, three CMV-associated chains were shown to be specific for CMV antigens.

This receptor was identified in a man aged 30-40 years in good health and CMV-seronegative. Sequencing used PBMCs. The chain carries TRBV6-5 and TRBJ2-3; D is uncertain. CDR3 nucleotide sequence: TGTGCCAGCAGGCAGGCGTCCACAGATACGCAGTATTTT. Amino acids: CASRQASTDTQYF.